The 22 T cell receptor beta chains below all came from one sample that was sequenced in a study of blood T cell repertoires in COVID-19. Sequencing was performed with immunoSEQ multiplex PCR; in TCRdb, only in-frame clones are kept and a portion is missing. The sample includes about 120,000 clones, nearly 90% of them seen just once. The sample taken for sequencing was peripheral blood. These receptors were collected from a woman of 80 years or more with acute or convalescent COVID-19.

The chain has TRBV3-1 (or the pseudogene TRBV3-2) and TRBJ2-5, with a possible D match to TRBD1 (5 bases). Germline CDR1 is LGHDT and CDR2 is YNNKEL (reference sequence). With 3 bases removed from V and 3 bases from J, the gap between germline ends came to 17 bases. This CDR3 has 16 amino acids. CDR3 residues: CASSQRAGWIEETQYF. In DNA, the CDR3 is TGTGCCAGCAGCCAGCGCGCAGGGTGGATTGAAGAGACCCAGTACTTC.

CDR3 DNA sequence: TGTGCCAGCATCCCTAGCGGGAGAGGAAATGAGCAGTTCTTC. This sequence encodes CASIPSGRGNEQFF. The chain combines TRBV7-8 with TRBJ2-1; TRBD2 matches at 10 bases. The CDR3 length is 14 residues. CDR1 is SGHVS, CDR2 FQNEAQ, per germline. Unmatched junction bases numbered 7, after V lost 7 bases and J lost 7 bases.

The rearrangement uses TRBV5-6 and TRBJ2-5; TRBD2 agrees at 8 bases. The germline V gene encodes CDR1 SGHDT and CDR2 YYEEEE. The ends lost 2 bases at V and 5 bases at J; junction bases unmatched: 8. This CDR3 comprises 15 residues. In DNA form, the CDR3 reads TGTGCCAGCAGCTTCACTAGGACTAGCCCGGAGACCCAGTACTTC. Protein: CASSFTRTSPETQYF.

This clone was counted a few times. V is TRBV7-9 and J is TRBJ2-3, with 7 bases that match TRBD2. Germline loops: CDR1 SEHNR, CDR2 FQNEAQ (reference sequence). V gave up 1 base and J gave up 1 base; unmatched junction bases: 2. The CDR3 is made up of 15 amino acids. The CDR3 region is CASSLGGLGTDTQYF. In DNA, the CDR3 is TGTGCCAGCAGCTTAGGTGGACTAGGCACAGATACGCAGTATTTT.

The V and J genes are TRBV19 and TRBJ1-6; TRBD1 might be the D (6 bases). V lost 3 bases to trimming and J lost 6 bases, with 9 bases between them. CDR1 is LNHDA, CDR2 SQIVND, per germline (reference sequence). The CDR3 contains 14 residues. The CDR3 region has the DNA TGTGCCAGTAGTATCGGGACAACTAATTCACCCCTCCACTTT. Encoded protein: CASSIGTTNSPLHF.

The gene calls are TRBV3-1 (or the pseudogene TRBV3-2) and TRBJ2-5; TRBD2 matches at 9 bases. Germline values: CDR1 LGHDT, CDR2 YNNKEL (reference sequence). The CDR3 is made up of 15 amino acids. V dropped 4 bases and J dropped 0; count of bases not matched to a gene: 3. DNA of the CDR3: TGTGCCAGCAGCCCCGGACTAGCGTACCAAGAGACCCAGTACTTC. Translated: CASSPGLAYQETQYF.

This chain uses TRBV5-1 with TRBJ1-1; the D is unclear. CDR1 is SGHRS and CDR2 is YFSETQ in the germline V gene. This CDR3 has 13 amino acids. Trimming stripped 0 bases from V and 7 bases from J, with 10 bases between. This CDR3 is CASSLAQKSEAFF. CDR3 DNA sequence: TGCGCCAGCAGCTTGGCGCAGAAAAGTGAAGCTTTCTTT.

V usage is TRBV7-8 and J usage is TRBJ2-2; TRBD2 aligns across 8 bases. The CDR3 extends over 16 amino acids. Germline V gives CDR1 SGHVS, CDR2 FQNEAQ. The V segment lost 5 bases and the J segment 1 base; nucleotides outside the gene matches: 6. CDR3 residues: CASSPRLARNTGELFF. As DNA, the CDR3 is TGTGCCAGCAGCCCGAGACTAGCGAGGAACACCGGGGAGCTGTTTTTT.

As DNA, the CDR3 is TGTGCCAGCAGCCCGTCGACAGCTTACTCTGGAAACACCATATATTTT. Protein: CASSPSTAYSGNTIYF. The chain carries TRBV7-9 and TRBJ1-3, with D possibly matching TRBD1 (5 bases). The V gene lost 5 bases and the J gene lost 0 bases, with 14 bases spanning the gap. The V gene's germline CDR1 is SEHNR and CDR2 FQNEAQ (reference sequence). The CDR3 spans 16 residues.

The J gene is TRBJ1-6, the V gene TRBV6-5; 7 bases line up with TRBD1. The germline gives CDR1 MNHEY, CDR2 SVGAGI. Unmatched junction bases numbered 9, after V lost 6 bases and J lost 7 bases. This CDR3 is 15 amino acids long. The CDR3 region has the DNA TGTGCCAGCAGCCTCGGACAGGACAGGAATTCACCCCTCCACTTT. Residues: CASSLGQDRNSPLHF.

The V gene is TRBV5-6, the J gene TRBJ2-5; 10 bases line up with TRBD2. The CDR3 is 15 residues long. The germline V gene has CDR1 SGHDT and CDR2 YYEEEE. J gave up 3 bases and V 5 bases, and 7 bases lay outside the gene matches. CDR3 residues: CASRPPSGGEETQYF. CDR3 in DNA: TGTGCCAGCAGACCACCTAGCGGGGGAGAAGAGACCCAGTACTTC.

The chain is built from TRBV7-2 and TRBJ1-1; 7 nucleotides agree with TRBD1. Per germline, CDR1 SGHTA and CDR2 FQGNSA. The CDR3 totals 15 residues. Germline trimming cut 8 bases from V and 4 bases from J; bases unmatched to any gene: 13. The CDR3 region is CASLTDGRGRTEAFF. CDR3 nucleotides: TGTGCCAGCCTGACAGACGGAAGGGGGCGCACTGAAGCTTTCTTT.

The rearrangement joins TRBV10-1 to TRBJ2-7; D may be TRBD2 (5 bases). Germline CDR1 WNHNN, CDR2 SYGVQD (reference sequence). This CDR3 comprises 14 residues. The V gene lost 10 bases and the J gene lost 3 bases, with 19 bases spanning the gap. The CDR3 bases are TGCGCCATCCCCCTGGGGAGAGGGCTCTACGAGCAGTACTTC. Translated, it gives CAIPLGRGLYEQYF.

The chain recombines TRBV20-1 with TRBJ2-7; weak D call: TRBD2 (6 bases). The V gene lost 4 bases and the J gene lost 7 bases, with 11 bases spanning the gap. In germline, CDR1 is DFQATT, CDR2 SNEGSKA (reference sequence). This CDR3 is 11 amino acids long. The DNA of the CDR3 is TGCAGTGCTACCAGGGACTTAGAGCAGTACTTC. This codes for CSATRDLEQYF.

V and J are TRBV3-1 (or the pseudogene TRBV3-2) and TRBJ2-3; D might be TRBD2 (5 bases). Between the trimmed V and J ends, which lost 3 bases and 2 bases, there was a span of 15 bases. CDR1 is LGHDT, CDR2 YNNKEL, per germline (reference sequence). This CDR3 region has 16 residues. The CDR3 reads CASSQASGEITDTQYF. Written as DNA, the CDR3 is TGTGCCAGCAGCCAGGCCAGCGGTGAAATCACAGATACGCAGTATTTT.

This chain uses TRBV7-9 with TRBJ2-5; a possible D gene is TRBD1 (6 bases). The CDR3 covers 15 residues. Germline values: CDR1 SEHNR, CDR2 FQNEAQ (reference sequence). Trimming pared 3 bases from V and 1 base from J, leaving 12 bases between. CDR3 loop: CASSFTGISQETQYF. For the CDR3, the DNA is TGTGCCAGCAGCTTTACAGGGATCAGCCAAGAGACCCAGTACTTC.

The CDR3 protein is CASSYSPQGGFNEQFF. The DNA of the CDR3 is TGTGCCAGCAGTTACTCCCCGCAGGGTGGCTTCAATGAGCAGTTCTTC. This chain connects TRBV6-2 or TRBV6-3 to TRBJ2-1, with D perhaps TRBD1 (5 bases). V was pared by 0 bases and J by 6 bases, with 15 bases between. Per germline, CDR1 MNHEY and CDR2 SVGEGT. CDR3 length: 16 amino acids.

DNA of the CDR3: TGTGCCAGCAGCTTAGGGGGTAGCGGAAATGGTGATACGCAGTATTTT. Amino acid sequence: CASSLGGSGNGDTQYF. The chain employs TRBV13 and TRBJ2-3; D is possibly TRBD2 (6 bases). Germline CDR1 is PRHDT and CDR2 is FYEKMQ (reference sequence). The CDR3 consists of 16 residues. V was cut by 0 bases and J by 6 bases, with 16 bases left in between.

This clone was detected a few times. The CDR3 DNA is TGTGCCAGCAGGTCCATGGGTGGACAGGGATCAACTAATGAAAAACTGTTTTTT. It codes for CASRSMGGQGSTNEKLFF. The rearrangement uses TRBV27 and TRBJ1-4; 8 bases are shared with TRBD1. The CDR3 covers 18 residues. With V trimmed by 6 bases and J by 0 bases, 12 bases remained unmatched. Germline assignment: CDR1 MNHEY and CDR2 SMNVEV (reference sequence).

The gene calls are TRBV5-4 and TRBJ2-5, with 9 nucleotides matching TRBD1. Per germline, CDR1 SGHNT and CDR2 YYREEE (reference sequence). CDR3 length: 15 amino acids. V trimming: 2 bases; J trimming: 4 bases; junction bases outside the gene matches: 6. Here the CDR3 DNA reads TGTGCCAGCAGCTTCCGGACAGGGGAGGGAGAGACCCAGTACTTC. Protein product: CASSFRTGEGETQYF. Full variable domain (missing parts from reference TRBV5-4 and TRBJ2-5): ETGVTQSPTHLIKTRGQQVTLRCSSQSGHNTVSWYQQALGQGPQFIFQYYREEENGRGNFPPRFSGLQFPNYSSELNVNALELDDSALYLCASSFRTGEGETQYFGPGTRLLVL.

The chain uses TRBV11-2 and TRBJ2-1, with 13 bases lining up with TRBD2. Trimming removed 1 base from V and 8 bases from J; junction bases left unmatched: 5. The germline V gene encodes CDR1 SGHAT and CDR2 FQNNGV. This CDR3 is built from 16 residues. CDR3 nucleotides: TGTGCCAGCAGCTTAGGTGGACTAGCGGGAGTCGATGAGCAGTTCTTC. Encoded protein: CASSLGGLAGVDEQFF.

This chain connects TRBV7-9 to TRBJ1-1, with D possibly TRBD1 on 6 matching bases. Trimming shortened V by 1 base and J by 2 bases, and 11 bases separated the two germline ends. The CDR3 extends over 15 amino acids. Germline assignment: CDR1 SEHNR and CDR2 FQNEAQ (reference sequence). CDR3 residues: CASSLGSDSNTEAFF. CDR3 coding DNA: TGTGCCAGCAGCTTAGGGTCGGACAGCAACACTGAAGCTTTCTTT.